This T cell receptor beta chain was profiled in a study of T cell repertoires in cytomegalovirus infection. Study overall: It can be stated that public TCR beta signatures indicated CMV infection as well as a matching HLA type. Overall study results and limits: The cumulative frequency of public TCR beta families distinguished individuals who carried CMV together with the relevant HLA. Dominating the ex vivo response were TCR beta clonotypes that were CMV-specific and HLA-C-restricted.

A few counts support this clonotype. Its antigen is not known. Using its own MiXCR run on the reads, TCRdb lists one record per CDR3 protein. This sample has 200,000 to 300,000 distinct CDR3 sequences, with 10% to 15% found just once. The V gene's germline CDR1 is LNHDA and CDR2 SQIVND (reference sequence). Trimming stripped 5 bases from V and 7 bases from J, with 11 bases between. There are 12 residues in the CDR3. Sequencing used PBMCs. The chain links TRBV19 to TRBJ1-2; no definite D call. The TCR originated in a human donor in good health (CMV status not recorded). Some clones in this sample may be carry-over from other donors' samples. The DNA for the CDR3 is TGTGCCAGTAGTGATGGAAATGCTGGCTACACCTTC. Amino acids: CASSDGNAGYTF.